This TCR beta chain was sequenced for a study of shared clonotypes between healthy human individuals. Whole-study findings and limits: Shared across a handful of donors were around 5% of the naive CD4 clonotypes.

A remark on this clone: What it binds is unknown.

V gave up 5 bases and J gave up 6 bases; unmatched junction bases: 9. The CDR3 covers 15 residues. CDR1 MDHEN and CDR2 SYDVKM come from the germline V gene. Assay: immunoSEQ multiplex PCR; the TCRdb copy retains only in-frame clones and omits some. In the table there are around 550,000 clones, almost 97% of which are singletons. Sequencing was carried out using naive CD4+ T cells sorted from blood. The subset was: CD45RA+ positively selected. The chain joins TRBV28 to TRBJ2-4, with TRBD2 matching 8 bases. This clonotype was obtained from a woman in her twenties or thirties in good health. CDR3 amino acids: CASSPPGLALNIQYF. The DNA for the CDR3 is TGTGCCAGCAGTCCCCCCGGACTAGCTTTAAACATTCAGTACTTC.